This TCR beta chain was captured in a study of blood T cell repertoires in COVID-19 (dated by TCRdb to between 2020 and 2021). Background for the entire study: Samples covering the acute and convalescent phases of COVID-19 were provided by collaborators in the United States, Italy and Spain. The prospective study material was composed of cDNA or gDNA derived from T cells, B-cell-depleted T cells, or PBMCs. The dataset comprised deeply sampled blood TCRbeta repertoires from subjects exposed to, actively infected with, or recovered from COVID-19. The repertoires were released in a freely available public database meant as a resource for research on the immune response to SARS-CoV-2. Samples came from the ongoing ImmuneRACE study (first 160 participants) plus 1,254 subjects from 6 global collaborators. The sample metadata nearly always contained a de-identified subject ID, COVID-19 status, age in years and sex. Where HLA class I and class II types were available, the types were taken from metadata supplied by the sample provider, not from assay-based typing. What the authors observed across the whole study: How much clinical and demographic metadata was included differed by source and by participant, and the metadata was provided uncurated.

TCRbeta CDR3 regions were amplified from genomic DNA by means of the immunoSEQ Assay, a bias-controlled multiplex PCR. Per the authors' processing: Nucleated cell counts per sample were estimated from amplification of reference gene primers within the assay. Sequence reads were collapsed and filtered to measure the absolute abundance of every unique TCRbeta CDR3 rearrangement. Productive Simpson clonality was computed per sample as the square root of Simpson's diversity index over productive rearrangements. Entries here come from immuneACCESS through TCRdb and include only in-frame sequences with V and J called. Some clones fail to appear in such tables; in the studies checked, an unresolved V gene covers under half of the shortfall, and the cause of the remainder is unknown. V and J calls and clone size are those listed in that table; D and trimming were worked out from the DNA. This sample holds around 70,000 clones; about nine tenths were observed only once. The top ten hold roughly 8% of the sample.

In the case of this clone: The specificity of this receptor is unknown. Base quality data are lacking; no much larger clone is found one base away.

The CDR3 measures 14 amino acids from cysteine to phenylalanine. Only CDR3 DNA remains: 42 bases, in frame from the first base. A distance of 14 bases separates the germline ends of V and J, which lose 1 base and 10 bases respectively. CDR1 is given as SGHTA and CDR2 as FQGNSA, both from the germline V gene. The collaborating institutions used their own protocols to collect whole blood in K2EDTA tubes. Collaborator samples were shipped for TCRbeta analysis as frozen whole blood, isolated PBMCs, or DNA extracted from either sample type. Sequencing was done on a sample of peripheral blood. The V gene is TRBV7-2 and the J gene is TRBJ2-4; the D gene is perhaps TRBD1, on 5 matching bases. The clonotype originates from a man aged 30 to 45 with acute or convalescent COVID-19. The sequenced DNA is TGTGCCAGCAGCTTAGTATTAGGGGATGGTATTCAGTACTTC. The resulting protein is CASSLVLGDGIQYF.